One and the same sample provided the 5 T cell receptor beta chains below, sequenced in a study of shared T cell receptors in the human thymus. Sequenced by immunoSEQ multiplex PCR; TCRdb stores in-frame clones only, minus some. The top ten hold approximately 0.018% of the sample, which has approximately 400,000 clones, over 90% seen once. Input material: thymocytes. These TCRs come from a human donor.

The genes are TRBV4-1 and TRBJ1-5, with 7 bases that match TRBD1. CDR1 is MGHRA and CDR2 is YSYEKL in the germline V gene. This CDR3 is 15 amino acids long. Unmatched junction bases numbered 7, after V lost 4 bases and J lost 4 bases. Here the CDR3 DNA reads TGCGCCAGCAGCCCCAACCGGGACAGTAATCAGCCCCAGCATTTT. It yields the protein CASSPNRDSNQPQHF.

CDR3 in amino acids: CASSFQGFNEKLFF. The CDR3 DNA follows: TGTGCCAGCAGTTTCCAGGGGTTTAATGAAAAACTGTTTTTT. The rearrangement joins TRBV28 to TRBJ1-4; maybe TRBD1 (6 bases). V lost 3 bases to trimming and J lost 4 bases, with 9 bases between them. This CDR3 spans 14 amino acids. Looked up from germline, CDR1 is MDHEN and CDR2 is SYDVKM.

V gene TRBV5-1 combines with J gene TRBJ1-4; no clear D gene. Germline V gives CDR1 SGHRS, CDR2 YFSETQ. This CDR3 region has 14 residues. Trimming shortened V by 7 bases and J by 5 bases, and 15 bases separated the two germline ends. The CDR3, as DNA: TGCGCCAGCTGTGAAGGCTTGGGGAATGAAAAACTGTTTTTT. It yields the protein CASCEGLGNEKLFF.

V is TRBV14 and J is TRBJ2-1; 8 nucleotides align to TRBD2. The CDR3 has 19 residues. V lost 3 bases and J lost 7; bases outside the gene matches: 20. Germline CDR1 is SGHDN and CDR2 is FVKESK. DNA of the CDR3: TGTGCCAGCAGCCAGGACCGGAGTTCGGCGGGAGGACGACATAATGAGCAGTTCTTC. Its protein is CASSQDRSSAGGRHNEQFF.

The rearrangement joins TRBV4-3 to TRBJ2-2; 9 nucleotides align to TRBD2. CDR1 LGHNA and CDR2 YSLEER come from the germline V gene. The CDR3 is made up of 17 amino acids. With V trimmed by 0 bases and J by 4 bases, 6 bases remained unmatched. The CDR3 coding sequence is TGCGCCAGCAGCCAAGATGGCCTAGCGGGGCCCACCGGGGAGCTGTTTTTT. This encodes CASSQDGLAGPTGELFF.